This passage covers 14 T cell receptor beta chains from one sample sequenced in a study of CD8 T cells in ankylosing spondylitis. Study-wide points: For ankylosing spondylitis blood, a TCR beta motif of roughly 8 highly homologous variants appeared characteristic.

TCRdb recomputed calls from the 5' RACE reads with MiXCR, one row per CDR3 protein. The sample consists of about 390,000 distinct CDR3 sequences, about a fifth of them appearing once. These receptors' antigens are unknown. Sequencing used blood, either unsorted or a sorted T cell fraction (not recorded which). The receptors come from a male donor with ankylosing spondylitis.

The chain is built from TRBV29-1 and TRBJ1-3, with D uncertain. Germline CDR1 and CDR2: SQVTM and ANQGSEA. V lost 5 bases and J lost 3, with 11 bases in between. CDR3 size: 13 residues. CDR3 nucleotide sequence: TGCAGCGTTTCGGGGTCGGTTGGAAACACCATATATTTT. It codes for CSVSGSVGNTIYF.

The chain links TRBV5-1 to TRBJ2-1; TRBD2 matches at 10 bases. Germline CDR1 and CDR2: SGHRS and YFSETQ. There are 16 residues in the CDR3. The V segment lost 0 bases and the J segment 6 bases; nucleotides outside the gene matches: 6. CDR3 amino acids: CASSLVASGSFNEQFF. The DNA of the CDR3 is TGCGCCAGCAGCTTGGTAGCTAGCGGGAGTTTCAATGAGCAGTTCTTC.

V usage is TRBV20-1 and J usage is TRBJ1-5; D is perhaps TRBD1 (6 bases). CDR3 length: 13 amino acids. V was pared by 7 bases and J by 5 bases, with 15 bases between. The germline gives CDR1 DFQATT, CDR2 SNEGSKA (reference sequence). CDR3: CSVRGPRDQPQHF. The CDR3 DNA reads TGCAGTGTCAGGGGACCCCGAGATCAGCCCCAGCATTTT.

CDR3: CASRQTGALAKNIQYF. Written as DNA, the CDR3 is TGTGCCAGCAGACAGACAGGAGCGCTAGCCAAAAACATTCAGTACTTC. The chain joins TRBV3-1 to TRBJ2-4, with a tentative D call TRBD1 (6 bases). Between the trimmed V and J ends, which lost 6 bases and 0 bases, there was a span of 15 bases. This CDR3 has 16 residues. Germline V gene lookup returns CDR1 LGHDT and CDR2 YNNKEL (reference sequence).

The J gene is TRBJ2-1, the V gene TRBV24-1; weak D call: TRBD2 (5 bases). The germline V gene encodes CDR1 KGHDR and CDR2 SFDVKD. The CDR3 covers 15 residues. Trimming took off 3 bases at V and 6 bases at J, with 14 bases between the two ends. The CDR3: CATSDPQTKFNEQFF. As DNA, the CDR3 is TGTGCCACCAGTGATCCCCAGACTAAGTTCAATGAGCAGTTCTTC.

The chain employs TRBV20-1 and TRBJ1-2; weak D call: TRBD1 (6 bases). The CDR3 covers 15 residues. V was shortened by 6 bases and J by 5 bases, with 22 bases between the two germline ends. CDR1 DFQATT and CDR2 SNEGSKA come from the germline V gene (reference sequence). CDR3 in DNA: TGCAGTGCGTCTGGGGGGGGGGCGCATCAATATGGCTACACCTTC. The encoded protein is CSASGGGAHQYGYTF.

This chain joins TRBV12-3 or TRBV12-4 and TRBJ1-2, with 8 nucleotides matching TRBD1. V was clipped by 5 bases and J by 4 bases; unmatched bases: 3. This CDR3 spans 13 amino acids. DNA of the CDR3: TGTGCCAGCAGTGCAGACAGGGGCTATGGCTACACCTTC. The encoded protein is CASSADRGYGYTF.

This clonotype has only a few counts. V is TRBV5-1 and J is TRBJ1-5; D perhaps matches TRBD1 (5 bases). Trimming cost V 3 bases and J 5 bases, with 12 bases left between them. In germline, CDR1 is SGHRS, CDR2 YFSETQ. The CDR3 has 14 residues. CDR3 sequence: CASSWTPGDQPQHF. Here the CDR3 DNA reads TGCGCCAGCAGCTGGACACCGGGCGATCAGCCCCAGCATTTT.

This chain uses TRBV7-2 with TRBJ2-3; 7 bases are shared with TRBD1. Germline CDR1 reads SGHTA; CDR2 reads FQGNSA. V dropped 5 bases and J dropped 13; count of bases not matched to a gene: 15. The CDR3 is made up of 14 amino acids. The CDR3 region is CASSPGTASPQKYF. The CDR3 nucleotides are TGTGCCAGCAGCCCGGGGACAGCGTCGCCTCAGAAGTATTTT.

Only a few counts were recorded for this clonotype. The chain is built from TRBV4-1 and TRBJ1-2, with TRBD1 identical over 7 bases. Germline loops: CDR1 MGHRA, CDR2 YSYEKL. The J segment lost 5 bases and the V segment lost 1 base, leaving 4 bases of the junction unmatched. The CDR3 loop spans 14 amino acids. In DNA, the CDR3 is TGCGCCAGCAGCCAAGTGAGGGGGCCGTATGGCTACACCTTC. Translation gives CASSQVRGPYGYTF.

This clonotype was recorded a few times. The V call is TRBV12-3 or TRBV12-4, the J call TRBJ1-2, with D tentatively TRBD1 (5 bases). The CDR3 consists of 15 residues. V lost 7 bases, J lost 4 bases, and 19 bases lay in between. The chain's CDR3 is CASTPMLGLPYGYTF. The CDR3 DNA reads TGTGCCAGCACCCCTATGCTGGGACTGCCCTATGGCTACACCTTC.

This clonotype turned up a few times. The chain combines TRBV9 with TRBJ2-3; D may be TRBD2 (5 bases). The CDR3 sequence is 13 residues long. Germline lookup yields CDR1 SGDLS and CDR2 YYNGEE. Trimming removed 2 bases at V and 6 bases at J, with 10 bases between. CDR3: CASSVLGGDTQYF. Here the CDR3 DNA reads TGTGCCAGCAGCGTGCTGGGCGGGGATACGCAGTATTTT.

This clonotype was counted between two and nine times. The chain couples TRBV24-1 to TRBJ2-1, with 8 positions matching TRBD1. Germline lookup yields CDR1 KGHDR and CDR2 SFDVKD. The CDR3 totals 16 residues. The V and J ends lost 4 bases and 0 bases, in that order; junction bases with no gene match: 4. CDR3: CATSDSDRGSYNEQFF. Written as DNA, the CDR3 is TGTGCCACCAGTGACTCCGACAGGGGCTCCTACAATGAGCAGTTCTTC.

The V gene is TRBV7-9, the J gene TRBJ2-7; tentatively, D is TRBD1 (6 bases). Per germline, CDR1 SEHNR and CDR2 FQNEAQ (reference sequence). V was pared by 5 bases and J by 4 bases, with 15 bases between. CDR3 length: 14 residues. This CDR3 reads CASSDRGRGYEQYF. The CDR3 DNA reads TGTGCCAGCAGCGATCGGGGCAGGGGTTACGAGCAGTACTTC.